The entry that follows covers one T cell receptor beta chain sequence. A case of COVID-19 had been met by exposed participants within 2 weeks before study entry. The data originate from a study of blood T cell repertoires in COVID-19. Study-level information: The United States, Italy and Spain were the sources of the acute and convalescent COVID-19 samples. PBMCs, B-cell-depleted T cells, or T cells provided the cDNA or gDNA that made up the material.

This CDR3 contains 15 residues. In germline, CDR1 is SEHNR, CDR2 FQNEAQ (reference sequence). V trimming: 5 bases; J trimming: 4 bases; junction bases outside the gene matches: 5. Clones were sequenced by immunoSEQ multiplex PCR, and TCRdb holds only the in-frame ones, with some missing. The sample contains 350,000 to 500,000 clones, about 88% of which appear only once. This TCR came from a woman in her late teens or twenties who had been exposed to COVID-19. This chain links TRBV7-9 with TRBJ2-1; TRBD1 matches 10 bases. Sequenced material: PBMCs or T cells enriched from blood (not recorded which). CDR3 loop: CASSPDRGRYNEQFF. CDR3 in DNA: TGTGCCAGCAGCCCAGACAGGGGGCGATACAATGAGCAGTTCTTC.